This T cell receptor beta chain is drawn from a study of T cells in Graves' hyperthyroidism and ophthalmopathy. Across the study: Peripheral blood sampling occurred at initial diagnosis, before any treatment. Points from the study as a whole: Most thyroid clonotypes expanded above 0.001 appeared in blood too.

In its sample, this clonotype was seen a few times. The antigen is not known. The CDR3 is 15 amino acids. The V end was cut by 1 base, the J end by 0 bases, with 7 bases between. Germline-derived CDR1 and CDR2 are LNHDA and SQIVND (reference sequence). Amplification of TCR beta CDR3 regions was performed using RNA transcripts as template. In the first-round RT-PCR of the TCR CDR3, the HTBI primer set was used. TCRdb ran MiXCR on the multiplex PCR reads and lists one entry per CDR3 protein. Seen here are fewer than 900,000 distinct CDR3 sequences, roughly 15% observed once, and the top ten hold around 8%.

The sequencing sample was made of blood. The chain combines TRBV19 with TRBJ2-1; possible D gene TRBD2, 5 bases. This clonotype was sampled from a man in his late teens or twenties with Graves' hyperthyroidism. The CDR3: CASSIGGNSYNEQFF. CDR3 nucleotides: TGTGCCAGTAGTATAGGAGGGAACTCCTACAATGAGCAGTTCTTC.